This record covers a single T cell receptor beta chain. Its matching antigen is unknown. The source of the sample is a study of tumor-infiltrating lymphocytes in localized non-small cell lung cancer. The study's findings and limits: Only some patients had TCR sequencing, depending on available tissue.

Measured with immunoSEQ multiplex PCR; TCRdb has only the in-frame clones, and not every one. Seen here are about 24,000 clones, around 64% observed once, and the top ten hold under 7%. After removal of 8 bases from V and 2 bases from J, the junction contained 3 bases not matched to a gene. This CDR3 contains 14 residues. The germline V gene has CDR1 SNHLY and CDR2 FYNNEI. The sequenced material came from lung tumor tissue. This sequence originates from a human donor with non-small cell lung cancer. The chain couples TRBV2 to TRBJ2-1, with TRBD1 identical over 10 bases. CDR3 protein: CASGTGDPYNEQFF. In nucleotides, the CDR3 is TGTGCCAGCGGGACAGGGGACCCCTACAATGAGCAGTTCTTC.